These 25 T cell receptor beta chains were sequenced from one sample in a study of regulatory T cells in long-lasting Graves disease. Documented time point: persistent/refractory GD, antithyroid drugs over 5 years with positive TRAb. TCR sequences were obtained from RNA taken from PBMCs. In building TCR beta libraries, iRepertoire HTBI primers were used together with Arm-PCR of CDR3 regions. TCRdb reprocessed the multiplex PCR reads via MiXCR and lists one record per CDR3 protein. The sample has roughly 450,000 distinct CDR3 sequences; more than 20% are singletons. Material: peripheral blood mononuclear cells (PBMCs), obtained when the disease was refractory, from a patient treated with antithyroid drugs. The receptors derive from a female donor with Graves disease.

This clonotype was picked up many times. V usage is TRBV20-1 and J usage is TRBJ2-7; 7 bases fit TRBD2. This CDR3 is built from 13 residues. With V trimmed by 3 bases and J by 0 bases, 2 bases remained unmatched. Germline CDR1 reads DFQATT; CDR2 reads SNEGSKA (reference sequence). For the CDR3, the DNA is TGCAGTGCTAGTCCTAGCGGCTCCTACGAGCAGTACTTC. This sequence encodes CSASPSGSYEQYF.

The chain has TRBV7-6 and TRBJ1-6; D ambiguous. Trimming took 4 bases from V and 10 from J, leaving 20 bases between them. Germline V lookup: CDR1 SGHVS, CDR2 FNYEAQ. The CDR3 sequence is 16 residues long. CDR3 sequence reads: CASSSNPDGLGSPLHF. The CDR3 nucleotides read TGTGCCAGCAGCTCGAACCCAGATGGGCTTGGGTCACCCCTCCACTTT. Full variable domain (outside the CDR3, taken from reference TRBV7-6 and TRBJ1-6): GAGVSQSPRYKVTKRGQDVALRCDPISGHVSLYWYRQALGQGPEFLTYFNYEAQQDKSGLPNDRFSAERPEGSISTLTIQRTEQRDSAMYRCASSSNPDGLGSPLHFGNGTRLTVT.

V usage is TRBV5-1 and J usage is TRBJ1-2; maybe TRBD1 (5 bases). Germline CDR1 and CDR2: SGHRS and YFSETQ. The V end lost 0 bases, the J end lost 3 bases, and 12 bases lay between the germline ends. The CDR3 consists of 15 residues. The CDR3 here is CASSLGGAADYGYTF. Here the CDR3 DNA reads TGCGCCAGCAGCTTGGGAGGGGCAGCTGACTATGGCTACACCTTC.

This chain links TRBV3-1 with TRBJ2-7; 7 positions match TRBD2. With V trimmed by 1 base and J by 1 base, 10 bases remained unmatched. Germline CDR1 LGHDT, CDR2 YNNKEL (reference sequence). This CDR3 is built from 17 residues. The CDR3 nucleotides read TGTGCCAGCAGCCAAGGCCTCGGCCTAGCGGCTTCCTACGAGCAGTACTTC. Its protein product is CASSQGLGLAASYEQYF.

In this sample, this clonotype turned up many times. The chain recombines TRBV11-1 with TRBJ1-6; 7 bases map to TRBD1. Per germline, CDR1 SGHAT and CDR2 FQDESV (reference sequence). The J segment lost 11 bases and the V segment lost 5 bases, leaving 9 bases of the junction unmatched. There are 14 residues in the CDR3. This CDR3 reads CASSLRQGAAPLHF. DNA of the CDR3: TGTGCCAGCAGCCTCAGACAGGGTGCTGCACCCCTCCACTTT.

The genes are TRBV6-2 or TRBV6-3 and TRBJ1-5; D call uncertain. Trimming removed 7 bases at V and 1 base at J, with 5 bases between. Looked up from germline, CDR1 is MNHEY and CDR2 is SVGEGT. The CDR3 consists of 12 residues. Here the CDR3 reads CASMFSNQPQHF. For the CDR3, the DNA is TGTGCCAGCATGTTCAGCAATCAGCCCCAGCATTTT.

This clonotype was counted ten times or more. The genes are TRBV12-3 or TRBV12-4 and TRBJ2-6; unclear D gene. The V end lost 4 bases, the J end lost 6 bases, and 7 bases lay between the germline ends. This CDR3 comprises 13 residues. CDR3 coding DNA: TGTGCCAGCAGTTATAGAGAGGCCAACGTCCTGACTTTC. The encoded protein is CASSYREANVLTF.

In this sample, this clonotype turned up a few times. The CDR3 spells CASSLEGGGNGYEQYF. The CDR3 DNA follows: TGTGCCAGCAGCTTGGAGGGGGGGGGTAACGGGTACGAGCAGTACTTC. The gene calls are TRBV5-6 and TRBJ2-7; maybe TRBD2 (7 bases). V was cut by 0 bases and J by 4 bases, with 17 bases left in between. The CDR3 spans 16 residues. From germline, CDR1 is SGHDT and CDR2 YYEEEE.

As for this clonotype: Since no conserved phenylalanine or tryptophan closes the CDR3, a read error is the likely cause. The genes are TRBV6-5 and TRBJ2-5, with D possibly being TRBD1 or TRBD2 (5 bases each). Trimming took 0 bases from V and 7 from J, leaving 18 bases between them. Germline V CDR1 and CDR2: MNHEY, SVGAGI. The CDR3 sequence is 16 residues long. Here the CDR3 reads CASSYSELGLGGTQYL. Here the CDR3 DNA reads TGTGCCAGCAGTTACTCGGAACTGGGGCTAGGAGGGACCCAGTACCTC.

In its sample, this clonotype was seen many times. Here the CDR3 DNA reads TGTGCCAGCAGTATAAGGGGGGTTCTCTCACCCCTCCACTTT. Translating gives CASSIRGVLSPLHF. V usage is TRBV28 and J usage is TRBJ1-6; D possibly corresponds to TRBD1 (6 bases). The germline V and J ends were trimmed by 5 bases and 10 bases, with 15 bases remaining between them. CDR1 is MDHEN and CDR2 is SYDVKM in the germline V gene. The CDR3 totals 14 residues. Full variable domain (remainder filled in from reference TRBV28 and TRBJ1-6): DVKVTQSSRYLVKRTGEKVFLECVQDMDHENMFWYRQDPGLGLRLIYFSYDVKMKEKGDIPEGYSVSREKKERFSLILESASTNQTSMYLCASSIRGVLSPLHFGNGTRLTVT.

This clonotype came up a few times. The chain combines TRBV20-1 with TRBJ1-1; D not certain. This CDR3 is built from 16 residues. Looked up from germline, CDR1 is DFQATT and CDR2 is SNEGSKA (reference sequence). Trimming took off 1 base at V and 2 bases at J, with 17 bases between the two ends. The CDR3 coding sequence is TGCAGTGCTAGAGCCGACGGATCTGCTCCCAACACTGAAGCTTTCTTT. Protein sequence: CSARADGSAPNTEAFF.

This clonotype came up a few times. The chain employs TRBV5-6 and TRBJ1-2; tentatively, D is TRBD1 (5 bases). V was cut by 0 bases and J by 7 bases, with 19 bases left in between. This CDR3 contains 16 residues. The germline V gene has CDR1 SGHDT and CDR2 YYEEEE. Here the CDR3 reads CASSLGLEGRMIGYTF. DNA of the CDR3: TGTGCCAGCAGCTTGGGCCTCGAGGGGCGGATGATTGGCTACACCTTC.

V is TRBV5-1 and J is TRBJ1-6; 7 positions match TRBD1. This CDR3 is 16 amino acids long. Germline CDR1 reads SGHRS; CDR2 reads YFSETQ. V lost 1 base and J lost 7; bases outside the gene matches: 8. The CDR3 nucleotides read TGCGCCAGCAGCTTGAGTACCGGGACAGAAAATTCACCCCTCCACTTT. Encoded protein: CASSLSTGTENSPLHF.

This clonotype came up a few times. In nucleotides, the CDR3 is TGTGCCAGCGTGCTAGCGGGAGGGGCCGGGGAGCTGTTTTTT. It codes for CASVLAGGAGELFF. This sequence joins TRBV12-3 or TRBV12-4 and TRBJ2-2, with 12 nucleotides matching TRBD2. This CDR3 has 14 amino acids. Germline trimming cut 8 bases from V and 6 bases from J; bases unmatched to any gene: 4.

This clonotype showed up just a few times. The chain joins TRBV19 to TRBJ1-2, with D uncertain. Germline CDR1 LNHDA, CDR2 SQIVND (reference sequence). The V gene lost 3 bases and the J gene lost 6 bases, with 5 bases spanning the gap. The CDR3 length is 11 residues. CDR3 nucleotide sequence: TGTGCCAGTAGTATGAGGGATGGCTACACCTTC. This codes for CASSMRDGYTF.

A word on this clonotype: Given the absence of the conserved phenylalanine or tryptophan at the CDR3 end, a read error is likely. The CDR3 spells CASSLDGSNQPQHL. In nucleotides, the CDR3 is TGTGCCAGCAGCTTAGATGGTAGCAATCAGCCCCAGCATCTT. The chain uses TRBV7-9 and TRBJ1-5, with D uncertain. The germline V gene has CDR1 SEHNR and CDR2 FQNEAQ (reference sequence). Between the trimmed V and J ends, which lost 1 base and 0 bases, there was a span of 4 bases. The CDR3 contains 14 residues.

This clonotype has a count of ten or more. V is TRBV5-6 and J is TRBJ1-4; D gene uncertain. V was cut by 3 bases and J by 8 bases, with 11 bases left in between. The CDR3 length is 13 residues. The germline CDR1 and CDR2 sequences are SGHDT and YYEEEE. CDR3 residues: CASSSLLSEKLFF. Here the CDR3 DNA reads TGTGCCAGCAGCTCCCTCTTATCGGAAAAACTGTTTTTT.

This clonotype was counted ten times or more. This sequence joins TRBV28 and TRBJ2-5; 13 positions agree with TRBD2. The CDR3 loop spans 15 amino acids. Germline loops: CDR1 MDHEN, CDR2 SYDVKM. V was clipped by 5 bases and J by 4 bases; unmatched bases: 4. The CDR3 bases are TGTGCCAGCAGTCATGGACTAGCGGGAGTAGAGACCCAGTACTTC. Amino acids: CASSHGLAGVETQYF.

This clonotype appeared many times. The chain links TRBV19 to TRBJ1-1; tentatively, D is TRBD1 (5 bases). V was pared by 7 bases and J by 1 base, with 10 bases between. The germline CDR1 and CDR2 sequences are LNHDA and SQIVND (reference sequence). The CDR3 sequence is 13 residues long. The CDR3 DNA is TGTGCCAGTATAGGCAGGGAGAACACTGAAGCTTTCTTT. Encoded protein: CASIGRENTEAFF.

J is TRBJ1-5 and V is TRBV4-1; possible D gene TRBD1, 6 bases. Germline lookup yields CDR1 MGHRA and CDR2 YSYEKL. V lost 1 base, J lost 8 bases, and 12 bases lay in between. The CDR3 runs to 14 residues. The CDR3 spells CASSQVTGREPQHF. The DNA of the CDR3 is TGCGCCAGCAGCCAAGTTACAGGGAGAGAGCCCCAGCATTTT.

This clonotype was seen repeatedly, ten times or more. The genes are TRBV28 and TRBJ1-5; D not certain. The CDR3 covers 17 residues. V dropped 3 bases and J dropped 1 base, with 16 bases sitting between them. Germline values: CDR1 MDHEN, CDR2 SYDVKM. The CDR3 protein is CASSFLSVTPSNQPQHF. CDR3 in DNA: TGTGCCAGCAGTTTCCTCTCGGTGACACCGAGCAATCAGCCCCAGCATTTT.

This clonotype was seen many times. The gene calls are TRBV29-1 and TRBJ1-2; the match to TRBD1 covers 9 bases. Trimming removed 7 bases from V and 11 bases from J; junction bases left unmatched: 2. This CDR3 region has 9 residues. Germline V gene data show CDR1 as SQVTM and CDR2 as ANQGSEA. The CDR3: CSGGTGYTF. CDR3 sequence (DNA): TGCAGCGGGGGGACAGGGTACACCTTC.

This clonotype was seen more than once but under ten times. The V gene is TRBV19, the J gene TRBJ1-1; D not resolved. CDR1 is LNHDA, CDR2 SQIVND, per germline (reference sequence). Between the trimmed V and J ends, which lost 7 bases and 1 base, there was a span of 7 bases. The CDR3 runs 12 residues. CDR3 loop: CASKVANTEAFF. CDR3 sequence (DNA): TGTGCCAGTAAGGTGGCGAACACTGAAGCTTTCTTT.

This clonotype was seen a handful of times. The chain has TRBV6-1 and TRBJ2-7, with TRBD2 as a possible D gene (5 bases). Germline V lookup: CDR1 MNHNS, CDR2 SASEGT. This CDR3 is 13 amino acids long. V was shortened by 7 bases and J by 4 bases, with 14 bases between the two germline ends. The CDR3 coding sequence is TGTGCCAGCACCGAGGGAGCCACTTACGAGCAGTACTTC. It yields the protein CASTEGATYEQYF.

This chain links TRBV10-2 with TRBJ2-4; 10 nucleotides align to TRBD2. Germline CDR1 and CDR2: WSHSY and SAAADI. The J segment lost 1 base and the V segment lost 0 bases, leaving 0 bases of the junction unmatched. This CDR3 spans 16 amino acids. CDR3 in amino acids: CASSESSGRAKNIQYF. In DNA, the CDR3 is TGCGCCAGCAGTGAGTCTAGCGGGAGGGCCAAAAACATTCAGTACTTC.